This T cell receptor beta chain originates from a study of T cells in Graves' hyperthyroidism and ophthalmopathy. It was uncontrolled infection, other autoimmune disease, pregnancy or lactation that excluded patients. This CDR3 contains 13 residues. Germline V gene data show CDR1 as MNHNS and CDR2 as SASEGT. Between the trimmed V and J ends, which lost 4 bases and 4 bases, there was a span of 10 bases. This clonotype was observed at least ten times. What it binds is not known. Regarding the study as a whole: Researchers found most expanded thyroid clonotypes above 0.001 in blood as well.

RNA transcripts gave rise to amplified TCR beta CDR3 regions. When the TCR CDR3 underwent first-round RT-PCR, the HTBI primer set was used. TCRdb re-called the multiplex PCR reads with MiXCR, one entry per CDR3 protein. This table has a few hundred thousand distinct CDR3 sequences, under 25% appearing once. What was sequenced was blood. This chain connects TRBV6-1 to TRBJ1-2; D is possibly TRBD1 (5 bases). This receptor was obtained from a woman aged 45-60 years with Graves' hyperthyroidism. This CDR3 reads CASSAGRIYGYTF. In DNA, the CDR3 is TGTGCCAGCAGTGCGGGACGGATCTATGGCTACACCTTC.